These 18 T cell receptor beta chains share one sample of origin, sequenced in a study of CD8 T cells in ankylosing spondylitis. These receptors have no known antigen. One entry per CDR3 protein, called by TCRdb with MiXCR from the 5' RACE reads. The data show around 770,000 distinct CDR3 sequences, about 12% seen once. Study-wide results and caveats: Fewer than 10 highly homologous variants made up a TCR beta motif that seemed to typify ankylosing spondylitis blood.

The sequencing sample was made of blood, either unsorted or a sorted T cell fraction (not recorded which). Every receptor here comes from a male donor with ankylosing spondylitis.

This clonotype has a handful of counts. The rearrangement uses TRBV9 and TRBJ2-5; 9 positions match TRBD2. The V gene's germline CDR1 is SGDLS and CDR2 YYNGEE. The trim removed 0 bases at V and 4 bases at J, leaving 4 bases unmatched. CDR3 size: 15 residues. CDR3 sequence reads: CASSVDGSGGETQYF. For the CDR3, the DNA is TGTGCCAGCAGCGTAGATGGTAGCGGGGGAGAGACCCAGTACTTC.

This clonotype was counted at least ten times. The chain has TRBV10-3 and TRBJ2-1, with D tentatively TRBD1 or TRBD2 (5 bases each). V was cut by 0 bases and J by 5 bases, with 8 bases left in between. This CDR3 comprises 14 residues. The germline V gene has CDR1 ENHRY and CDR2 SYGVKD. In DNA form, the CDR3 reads TGTGCCATCAGTGAGTCGGGGACGGACAATGAGCAGTTCTTC. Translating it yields CAISESGTDNEQFF.

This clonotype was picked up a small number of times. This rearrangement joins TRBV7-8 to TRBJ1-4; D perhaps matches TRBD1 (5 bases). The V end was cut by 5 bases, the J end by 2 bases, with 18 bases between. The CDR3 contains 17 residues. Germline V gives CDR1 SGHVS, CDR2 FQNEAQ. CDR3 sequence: CASSVTGGVGTNEKLFF. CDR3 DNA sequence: TGTGCCAGCAGCGTTACCGGGGGAGTGGGCACTAATGAAAAACTGTTTTTT.

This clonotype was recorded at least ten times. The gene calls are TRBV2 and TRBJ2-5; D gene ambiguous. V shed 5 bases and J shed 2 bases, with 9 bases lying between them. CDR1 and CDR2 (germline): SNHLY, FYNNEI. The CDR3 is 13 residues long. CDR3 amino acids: CASSYGPQETQYF. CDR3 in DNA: TGTGCCAGCAGTTACGGTCCACAAGAGACCCAGTACTTC.

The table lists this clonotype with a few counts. CDR3 protein: CASSLQGLSEKLFF. For the CDR3, the DNA is TGTGCCAGCAGCTTACAGGGTCTAAGCGAAAAACTGTTTTTT. J is TRBJ1-4 and V is TRBV5-6; the D gene is possibly TRBD1 (6 bases). CDR3 length equals 14 residues. V shed 2 bases and J shed 8 bases, with 13 bases lying between them. Germline V CDR1 and CDR2: SGHDT, YYEEEE.

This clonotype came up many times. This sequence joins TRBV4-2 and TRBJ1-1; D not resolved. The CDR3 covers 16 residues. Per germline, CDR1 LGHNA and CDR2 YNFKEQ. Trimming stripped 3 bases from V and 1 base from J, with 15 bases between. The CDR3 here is CASSQGGAAGNTEAFF. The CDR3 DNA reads TGTGCCAGCAGCCAGGGCGGAGCAGCGGGGAACACTGAAGCTTTCTTT.

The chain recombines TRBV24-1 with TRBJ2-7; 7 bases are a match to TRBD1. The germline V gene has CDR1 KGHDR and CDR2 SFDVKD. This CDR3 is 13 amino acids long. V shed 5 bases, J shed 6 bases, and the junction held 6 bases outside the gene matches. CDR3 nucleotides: TGTGCCACCAGTGCGGCAGGGGGAGCCGAGCAGTACTTC. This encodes CATSAAGGAEQYF.

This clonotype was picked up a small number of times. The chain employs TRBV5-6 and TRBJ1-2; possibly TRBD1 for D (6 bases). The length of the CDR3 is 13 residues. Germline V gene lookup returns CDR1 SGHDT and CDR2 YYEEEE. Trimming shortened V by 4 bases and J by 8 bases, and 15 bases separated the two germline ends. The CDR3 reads CASSPQGRRGYTF. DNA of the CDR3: TGTGCCAGCAGCCCGCAGGGGCGCAGAGGCTACACCTTC. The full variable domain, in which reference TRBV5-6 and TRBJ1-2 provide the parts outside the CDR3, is DAGVTQSPTHLIKTRGQQVTLRCSPKSGHDTVSWYQQALGQGPQFIFQYYEEEERQRGNFPDRFSGHQFPNYSSELNVNALLLGDSALYLCASSPQGRRGYTFGSGTRLTVV.

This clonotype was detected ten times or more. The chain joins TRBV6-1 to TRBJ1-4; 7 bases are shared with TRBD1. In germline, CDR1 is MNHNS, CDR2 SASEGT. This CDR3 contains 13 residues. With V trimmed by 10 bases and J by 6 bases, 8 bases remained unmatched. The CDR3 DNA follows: TGTGCCACCACGACAGGGCTAGATGAAAAACTGTTTTTT. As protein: CATTTGLDEKLFF.

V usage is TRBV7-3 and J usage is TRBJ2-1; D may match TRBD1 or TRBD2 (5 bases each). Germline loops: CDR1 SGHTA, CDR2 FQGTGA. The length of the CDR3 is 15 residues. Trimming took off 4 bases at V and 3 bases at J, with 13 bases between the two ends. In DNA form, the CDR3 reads TGTGCCAGCAGCTCGGGGCCCTCGGACTACAATGAGCAGTTCTTC. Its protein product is CASSSGPSDYNEQFF.

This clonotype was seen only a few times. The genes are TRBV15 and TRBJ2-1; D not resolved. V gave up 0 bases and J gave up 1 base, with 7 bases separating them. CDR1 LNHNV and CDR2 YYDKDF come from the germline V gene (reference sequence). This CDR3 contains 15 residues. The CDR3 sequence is CATSREWLSYNEQFF. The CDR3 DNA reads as TGTGCCACCAGCAGAGAGTGGCTTTCCTACAATGAGCAGTTCTTC.

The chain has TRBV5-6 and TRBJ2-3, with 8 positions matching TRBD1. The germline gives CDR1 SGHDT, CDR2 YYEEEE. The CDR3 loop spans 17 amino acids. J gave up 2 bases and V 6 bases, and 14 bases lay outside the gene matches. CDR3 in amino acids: CASTRETGVPYTDTQYF. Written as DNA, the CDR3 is TGTGCCAGCACCCGGGAGACAGGGGTTCCCTACACAGATACGCAGTATTTT.

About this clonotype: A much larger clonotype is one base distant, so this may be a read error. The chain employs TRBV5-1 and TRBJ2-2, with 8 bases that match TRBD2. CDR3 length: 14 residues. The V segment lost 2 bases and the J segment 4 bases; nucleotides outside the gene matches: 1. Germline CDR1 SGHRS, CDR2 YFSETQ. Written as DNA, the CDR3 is TGCGCCAGCAGCTTAAGCGGGAGCACCGGGGAGCTGTTTTTT. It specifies CASSLSGSTGELFF.

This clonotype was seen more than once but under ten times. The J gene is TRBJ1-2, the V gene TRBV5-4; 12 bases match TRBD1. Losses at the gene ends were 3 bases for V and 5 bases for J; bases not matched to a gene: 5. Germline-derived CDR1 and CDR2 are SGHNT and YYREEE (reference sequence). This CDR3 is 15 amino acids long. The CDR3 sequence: CASSSPGQGAYGYTF. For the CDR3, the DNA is TGTGCCAGCAGCTCCCCGGGACAGGGGGCATATGGCTACACCTTC.

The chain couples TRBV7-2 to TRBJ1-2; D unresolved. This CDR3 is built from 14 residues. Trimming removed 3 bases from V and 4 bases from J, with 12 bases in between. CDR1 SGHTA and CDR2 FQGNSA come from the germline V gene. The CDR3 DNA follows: TGTGCCAGCAGCTTTCTTGTCTACAGCTATGGCTACACCTTC. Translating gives CASSFLVYSYGYTF. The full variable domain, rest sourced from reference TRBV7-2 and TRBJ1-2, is GAGVSQSPSNKVTEKGKDVELRCDPISGHTALYWYRQSLGQGLEFLIYFQGNSAPDKSGLPSDRFSAERTGGSVSTLTIQRTQQEDSAVYLCASSFLVYSYGYTFGSGTRLTVV.

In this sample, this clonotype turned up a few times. The CDR3 region has the DNA TGTGCCACCAGTGTCGCCGGGACCAACAATGAGCAGTTCTTC. Protein sequence: CATSVAGTNNEQFF. This chain connects TRBV24-1 to TRBJ2-1, with D perhaps assigned TRBD1 or TRBD2 (5 bases each). CDR1 KGHDR and CDR2 SFDVKD come from the germline V gene. The CDR3 is 14 amino acids. The V end lost 5 bases, the J end lost 5 bases, and 12 bases lay between the germline ends.

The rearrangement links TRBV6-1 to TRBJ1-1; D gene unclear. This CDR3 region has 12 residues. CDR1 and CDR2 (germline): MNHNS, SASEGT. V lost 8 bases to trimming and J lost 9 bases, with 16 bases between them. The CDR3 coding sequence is TGTGCCAGCCAGTTTTCGGCAGCTCAAGCTTTCTTT. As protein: CASQFSAAQAFF.

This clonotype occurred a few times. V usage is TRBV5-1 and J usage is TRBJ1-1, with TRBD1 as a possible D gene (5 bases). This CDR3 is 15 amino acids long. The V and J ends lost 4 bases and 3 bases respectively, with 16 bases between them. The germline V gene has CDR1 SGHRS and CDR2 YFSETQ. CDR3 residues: CASSLDPGKDTEAFF. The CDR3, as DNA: TGCGCCAGCAGCCTGGACCCAGGGAAGGACACTGAAGCTTTCTTT. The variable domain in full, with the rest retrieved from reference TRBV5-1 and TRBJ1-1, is KAGVTQTPRYLIKTRGQQVTLSCSPISGHRSVSWYQQTPGQGLQFLFEYFSETQRNKGNFPGRFSGRQFSNSRSEMNVSTLELGDSALYLCASSLDPGKDTEAFFGQGTRLTVV.